Sequencing of this T cell receptor beta chain was carried out in a study of CD8+ T cells in alopecia areata. The J segment lost 2 bases and the V segment lost 0 bases, leaving 5 bases of the junction unmatched. This CDR3 region has 17 residues. Germline CDR1 is PRHDT and CDR2 is FYEKMQ (reference sequence). RNA was extracted and reverse transcribed into cDNA as the sequencing template. TCRdb's table, derived via immunoSEQ multiplex PCR, lists solely in-frame clones and lacks some. The repertoire includes approximately 150,000 clones, around 55% of them detected once, and 4.8% sits in the top ten. The sample holds one count of this clone.

The chain employs TRBV13 and TRBJ2-7; TRBD1 matches at 12 bases. The TCR sequence derives from a human donor in good health. Sequenced material: CD4+ T cells sorted from blood. The CDR3 reads CASSLGRDRGLTYEQYF. As DNA, the CDR3 is TGTGCCAGCAGCTTAGGCCGGGACAGGGGGCTGACCTACGAGCAGTACTTC.